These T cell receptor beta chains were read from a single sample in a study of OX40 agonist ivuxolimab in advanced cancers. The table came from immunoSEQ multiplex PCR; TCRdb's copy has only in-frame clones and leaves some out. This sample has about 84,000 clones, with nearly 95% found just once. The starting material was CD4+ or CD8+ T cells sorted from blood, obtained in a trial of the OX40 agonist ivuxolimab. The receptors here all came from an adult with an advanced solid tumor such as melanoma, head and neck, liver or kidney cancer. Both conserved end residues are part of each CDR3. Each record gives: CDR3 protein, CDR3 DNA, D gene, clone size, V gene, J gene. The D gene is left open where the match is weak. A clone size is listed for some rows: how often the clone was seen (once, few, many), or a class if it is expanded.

CASSLGKIISYNEQFF	TGTGCCAGCAGCTTGGGAAAAATAATCTCCTACAATGAGCAGTTCTTC	-	-	TRBV7-8	TRBJ2-1
CASSGTSGAYNEQFF	TGTGCCAGCAGTGGGACTAGCGGGGCATACAATGAGCAGTTCTTC	TRBD2	medium-sized	TRBV27	TRBJ2-1
CASSISGSPRLEQYF	TGTGCCAGCAGCATCTCCGGGAGTCCCCGTTTAGAGCAGTACTTC	-	-	TRBV9	TRBJ2-7
CASSYSGPALTYEQYF	TGTGCCAGCAGTTACTCTGGACCCGCGCTGACCTACGAGCAGTACTTC	-	-	TRBV6-6	TRBJ2-7
CASSDRDGWGYGYTF	TGTGCCAGCAGTGACAGGGACGGGTGGGGCTATGGCTACACCTTC	-	-	TRBV6-1	TRBJ1-2
CASSPGQGTDTQYF	TGTGCCAGTAGTCCGGGACAGGGCACAGATACGCAGTATTTT	TRBD1	-	TRBV19	TRBJ2-3
CASSEGTFGNQPQHF	TGTGCCAGCAGTGAGGGGACATTCGGCAATCAGCCCCAGCATTTT	-	-	TRBV6-1	TRBJ1-5
CASSQDGSGANVLTF	TGCGCCAGCAGCCAAGATGGCTCCGGGGCCAACGTCCTGACTTTC	-	-	TRBV4-3	TRBJ2-6
CASRPRVAGANVLTF	TGTGCCAGTAGGCCCAGGGTAGCCGGGGCCAACGTCCTGACTTTC	-	-	TRBV19	TRBJ2-6
CASSLLGGNGYTF	TGTGCCAGCAGTTTATTAGGGGGCAATGGCTACACCTTC	TRBD1	-	TRBV27	TRBJ1-2
CASSLGGPAAGPIYEQYF	TGTGCCAGCAGCTTGGGGGGCCCAGCCGCGGGGCCAATCTACGAGCAGTACTTC	-	-	TRBV5-4	TRBJ2-7
CASSLGRTNYGYTF	TGTGCCAGCAGCTTAGGCAGAACCAACTATGGCTACACCTTC	-	-	TRBV7-9	TRBJ1-2
CASSLGGGVGYEQYF	TGTGCCAGCAGCTTAGGGGGAGGCGTGGGCTACGAGCAGTACTTC	-	-	TRBV11-2	TRBJ2-7
CASSTDRRGYEQYF	TGTGCCAGCAGCACGGACAGGAGGGGGTACGAGCAGTACTTC	-	once	TRBV11-2	TRBJ2-7
CASSRDRRFEAFF	TGTGCCAGCAGCCGGGACAGGAGATTTGAAGCTTTCTTT	-	once	TRBV21-1	TRBJ1-1
CASSPHGGTEAFF	TGTGCCAGCAGCCCCCACGGTGGCACTGAAGCTTTCTTT	-	once	TRBV9	TRBJ1-1
CASSTPGHQPQQYF	TGTGCCAGCAGCACCCCCGGTCATCAACCCCAGCAGTACTTC	-	-	TRBV11-3	TRBJ2-7
CASSNRYSNQPQHF	TGTGCCAGCAGCAACCGATATAGCAATCAGCCCCAGCATTTT	-	-	TRBV13	TRBJ1-5
CASSPQVGTEAFF	TGTGCCAGCAGTCCTCAGGTCGGGACTGAAGCTTTCTTT	-	-	TRBV6-6	TRBJ1-1
CASSLAGGLVNEQFF	TGTGCCAGCAGCTTAGCGGGGGGACTAGTGAATGAGCAGTTCTTC	TRBD2	-	TRBV7-2	TRBJ2-1
CASSVDRGQAYNEQFF	TGTGCCAGCAGCGTAGACAGGGGGCAAGCCTACAATGAGCAGTTCTTC	TRBD1	-	TRBV9	TRBJ2-1
CAWSEDRGSNQPQHF	TGTGCCTGGAGTGAGGACAGGGGCAGCAATCAGCCCCAGCATTTT	TRBD1	-	TRBV30	TRBJ1-5
CASSLGPNDSGYTF	TGTGCCAGCAGCCTGGGACCGAACGATTCTGGCTACACCTTC	-	-	TRBV7-2	TRBJ1-2
CASSLWGAEAFF	TGTGCCAGCAGTTTATGGGGGGCTGAAGCTTTCTTT	-	-	TRBV27	TRBJ1-1
CASSEGGAPYEQYF	TGTGCCAGCAGCGAGGGAGGGGCTCCCTACGAGCAGTACTTC	TRBD2	-	TRBV9	TRBJ2-7
CAIHISGVSYNEQFF	TGTGCCATCCACATTAGCGGGGTCTCCTACAATGAGCAGTTCTTC	TRBD2	-	TRBV2	TRBJ2-1
CASSQEIAGGVSYEQYF	TGTGCCAGCAGCCAGGAAATAGCGGGGGGGGTTTCCTACGAGCAGTACTTC	TRBD2	-	TRBV14	TRBJ2-7
CASSLGQGLAGGEQYF	TGTGCCAGCAGCTTAGGCCAAGGACTAGCGGGTGGGGAGCAGTACTTC	TRBD2	once	TRBV13	TRBJ2-7
CASSLASSYEQYF	TGTGCCAGCAGTTTAGCTAGCTCCTACGAGCAGTACTTC	-	-	TRBV27	TRBJ2-7
CASSEARTYGYTF	TGTGCCAGCAGTGAAGCGAGGACCTATGGCTACACCTTC	-	-	TRBV2	TRBJ1-2
CASSLQLQGVRTNEQFF	TGCGCCAGCAGCTTGCAATTACAGGGGGTGAGGACAAATGAGCAGTTCTTC	TRBD1	-	TRBV5-1	TRBJ2-1
CASSLDSWQETQYF	TGTGCCAGCAGTTTGGACAGTTGGCAAGAGACCCAGTACTTC	-	-	TRBV28	TRBJ2-5
CASSLLENTGELFF	TGTGCCAGCAGTTTACTGGAGAACACCGGGGAGCTGTTTTTT	-	-	TRBV28	TRBJ2-2
CASSQGTGVGGLSTEAFF	TGCGCCAGCAGCCAAGGAACCGGAGTGGGGGGTCTTAGCACTGAAGCTTTCTTT	-	once	TRBV4-3	TRBJ1-1
CASSDWTSGSSDTQYF	TGTGCCAGCAGTGATTGGACTAGCGGGAGTTCAGATACGCAGTATTTT	TRBD2	-	TRBV6-1	TRBJ2-3
CASSLSHGTGINEQYF	TGTGCCAGCAGCCTGAGTCATGGGACAGGAATTAACGAGCAGTACTTC	TRBD1	once	TRBV9	TRBJ2-7
CSVTPGQQANYGYTF	TGCAGCGTGACCCCGGGACAGCAAGCTAACTATGGCTACACCTTC	TRBD1	once	TRBV29-1	TRBJ1-2
CASSLAWGQETQYF	TGCGCCAGCAGCTTGGCCTGGGGGCAAGAGACCCAGTACTTC	-	-	TRBV5-1	TRBJ2-5
CASSLASGTIWSYEQYF	TGTGCCAGCAGCTTGGCGTCGGGGACAATCTGGTCCTACGAGCAGTACTTC	-	-	TRBV5-6	TRBJ2-7
CASSIYSGKGEAFF	TGTGCCAGTAGTATTTATTCAGGGAAGGGTGAAGCTTTCTTT	-	-	TRBV19	TRBJ1-1
CASSRHRGRGDF	TGTGCCAGCAGCAGGCACAGGGGGCGCGGAGACTTC	-	-	TRBV21-1	TRBJ2-7
CASSHLQGVVNEQYF	TGCGCCAGCAGCCACCTACAGGGGGTAGTCAACGAGCAGTACTTC	TRBD1	-	TRBV4-3	TRBJ2-7
CASSTRQGTEAFF	TGTGCCAGCAGTACTAGACAGGGCACTGAAGCTTTCTTT	TRBD1	once	TRBV6-6	TRBJ1-1
CASSPGQGRPNYEQYF	TGTGCCAGCAGCCCCGGACAGGGTCGACCCAACTACGAGCAGTACTTC	TRBD1	-	TRBV27	TRBJ2-7
CARKDSPISYEQYF	TGTGCCAGGAAGGACAGCCCGATCTCCTACGAGCAGTACTTC	-	-	TRBV21-1	TRBJ2-7
CATSRLAGALNEQYF	TGTGCCACCAGCAGACTAGCGGGAGCTCTAAACGAGCAGTACTTC	TRBD2	-	TRBV15	TRBJ2-7
CASSGGGSSYNEQFF	TGTGCCAGCAGCGGCGGGGGGAGCTCCTACAATGAGCAGTTCTTC	TRBD2	-	TRBV9	TRBJ2-1
CASSLDLQETQYF	TGTGCCAGCAGCTTGGACCTCCAAGAGACCCAGTACTTC	-	-	TRBV5-5	TRBJ2-5
CATSPWGRGEDEQYF	TGTGCCACCAGCCCTTGGGGGAGGGGGGAGGACGAGCAGTACTTC	-	-	TRBV15	TRBJ2-7
CASSPGINEQYF	TGTGCCAGCAGCCCTGGCATCAACGAGCAGTACTTC	-	-	TRBV14	TRBJ2-7
CASSLGPNRATNEKLFF	TGTGCCAGCAGCTTAGGACCTAACAGGGCAACTAATGAAAAACTGTTTTTT	-	-	TRBV11-3	TRBJ1-4
CASSVGLAAEQYF	TGTGCCAGTAGCGTCGGACTAGCGGCCGAGCAGTACTTC	TRBD2	-	TRBV19	TRBJ2-7
CASSPPGQGYQPQHF	TGTGCCAGTAGTCCCCCGGGACAGGGGTATCAGCCCCAGCATTTT	TRBD1	few	TRBV19	TRBJ1-5
CASSQDMAGVSYEQYF	TGCGCCAGCAGCCAAGATATGGCGGGAGTGTCCTACGAGCAGTACTTC	TRBD2	-	TRBV4-1	TRBJ2-7
CASSFTELGAKNIQYF	TGTGCCAGCAGCTTTACCGAGCTCGGAGCCAAAAACATTCAGTACTTC	-	-	TRBV13	TRBJ2-4